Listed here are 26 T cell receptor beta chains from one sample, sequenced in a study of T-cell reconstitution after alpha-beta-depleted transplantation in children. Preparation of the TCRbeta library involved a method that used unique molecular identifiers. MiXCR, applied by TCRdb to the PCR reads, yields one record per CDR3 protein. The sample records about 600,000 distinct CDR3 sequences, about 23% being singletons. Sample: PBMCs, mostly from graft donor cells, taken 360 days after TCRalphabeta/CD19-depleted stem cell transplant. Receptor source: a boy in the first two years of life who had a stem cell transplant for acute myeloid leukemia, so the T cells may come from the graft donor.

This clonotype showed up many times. Here the CDR3 reads CSAQEGFVDEQYF. In DNA, the CDR3 is TGCAGCGCGCAGGAGGGATTTGTCGACGAGCAGTACTTC. V gene TRBV29-1 combines with J gene TRBJ2-7; TRBD2 is a possible D gene (6 bases). CDR1 SQVTM and CDR2 ANQGSEA come from the germline V gene. Trimming removed 7 bases from V and 5 bases from J, with 18 bases in between. There are 13 residues in the CDR3.

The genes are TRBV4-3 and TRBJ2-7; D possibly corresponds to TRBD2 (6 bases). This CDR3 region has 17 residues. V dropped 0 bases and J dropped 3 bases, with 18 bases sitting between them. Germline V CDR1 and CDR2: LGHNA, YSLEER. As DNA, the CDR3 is TGCGCCAGCAGCCAAGAGGGCCCCTCGGGACTCTACTACGAGCAGTACTTC. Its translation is CASSQEGPSGLYYEQYF.

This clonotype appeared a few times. CDR3 DNA: TGTGCCAGCAGTGACGTCCCTAACGGTGGCTACACCTTC. Translating gives CASSDVPNGGYTF. The chain couples TRBV2 to TRBJ1-2; the D is unclear. From germline, CDR1 is SNHLY and CDR2 FYNNEI. The V end was cut by 3 bases, the J end by 7 bases, with 12 bases between. The CDR3 extends over 13 amino acids.

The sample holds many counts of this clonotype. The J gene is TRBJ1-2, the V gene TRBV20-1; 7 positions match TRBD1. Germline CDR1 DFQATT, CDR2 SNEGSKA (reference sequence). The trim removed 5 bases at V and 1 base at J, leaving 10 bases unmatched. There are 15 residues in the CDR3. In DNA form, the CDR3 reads TGCAGTGCTTCTTCCGGGACAGTCCTTAACTATGGCTACACCTTC. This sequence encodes CSASSGTVLNYGYTF.

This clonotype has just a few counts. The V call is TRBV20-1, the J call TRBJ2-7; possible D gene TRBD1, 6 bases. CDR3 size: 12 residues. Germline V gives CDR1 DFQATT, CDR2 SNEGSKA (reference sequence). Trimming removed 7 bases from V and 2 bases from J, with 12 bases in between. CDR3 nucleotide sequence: TGCAGTGTAGGTCAGGGGACCTACGAGCAGTACTTC. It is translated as CSVGQGTYEQYF.

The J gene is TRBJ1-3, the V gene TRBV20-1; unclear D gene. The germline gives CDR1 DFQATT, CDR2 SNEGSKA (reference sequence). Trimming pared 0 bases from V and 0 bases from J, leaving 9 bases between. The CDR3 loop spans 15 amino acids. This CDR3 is CSARDWGGSGNTIYF. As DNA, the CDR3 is TGCAGTGCTAGAGATTGGGGAGGCTCTGGAAACACCATATATTTT.

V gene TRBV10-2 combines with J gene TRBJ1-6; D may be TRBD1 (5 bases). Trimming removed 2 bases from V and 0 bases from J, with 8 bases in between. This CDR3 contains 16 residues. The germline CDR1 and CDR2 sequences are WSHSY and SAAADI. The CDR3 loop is CASSEGASSYNSPLHF. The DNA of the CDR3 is TGCGCCAGCAGTGAGGGGGCCAGCTCCTATAATTCACCCCTCCACTTT.

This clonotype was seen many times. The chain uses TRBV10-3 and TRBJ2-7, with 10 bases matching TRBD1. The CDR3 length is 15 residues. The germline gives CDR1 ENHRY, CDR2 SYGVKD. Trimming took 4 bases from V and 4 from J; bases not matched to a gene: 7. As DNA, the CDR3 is TGTGCCATCAGTGGACCCGGGACAGGGGAATACGAGCAGTACTTC. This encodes CAISGPGTGEYEQYF.

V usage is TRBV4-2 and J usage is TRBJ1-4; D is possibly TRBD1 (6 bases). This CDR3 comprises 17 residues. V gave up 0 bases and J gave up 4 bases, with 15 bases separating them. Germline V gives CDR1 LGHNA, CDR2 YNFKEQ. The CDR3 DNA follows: TGTGCCAGCAGCCAAGACCTGACAGGCCCCCTTAATGAAAAACTGTTTTTT. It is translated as CASSQDLTGPLNEKLFF.

CDR3 region: CASSLRERNNSPLHF. The DNA for the CDR3 is TGTGCCAGCTCACTCAGGGAAAGAAATAATTCACCCCTCCACTTT. J is TRBJ1-6 and V is TRBV6-1; possible D gene TRBD1, 5 bases. CDR3 size: 15 residues. Germline CDR1 reads MNHNS; CDR2 reads SASEGT. Trimming removed 8 bases at V and 5 bases at J, with 16 bases between.

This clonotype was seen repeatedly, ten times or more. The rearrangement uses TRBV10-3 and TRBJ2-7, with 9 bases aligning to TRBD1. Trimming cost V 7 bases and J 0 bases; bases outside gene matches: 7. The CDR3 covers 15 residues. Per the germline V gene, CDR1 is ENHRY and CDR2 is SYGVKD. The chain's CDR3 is CAITATGGGSYEQYF. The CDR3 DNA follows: TGTGCCATCACCGCTACAGGGGGCGGCTCCTACGAGCAGTACTTC.

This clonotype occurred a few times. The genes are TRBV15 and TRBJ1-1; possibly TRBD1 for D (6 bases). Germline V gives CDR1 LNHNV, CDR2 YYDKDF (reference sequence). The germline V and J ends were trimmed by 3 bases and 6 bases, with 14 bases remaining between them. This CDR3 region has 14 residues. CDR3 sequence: CATSSGTRSAEAFF. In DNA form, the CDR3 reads TGTGCCACCAGCAGTGGGACAAGGTCGGCTGAAGCTTTCTTT. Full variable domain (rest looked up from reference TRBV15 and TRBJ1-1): DAMVIQNPRYQVTQFGKPVTLSCSQTLNHNVMYWYQQKSSQAPKLLFHYYDKDFNNEADTPDNFQSRRPNTSFCFLDIRSPGLGDTAMYLCATSSGTRSAEAFFGQGTRLTVV.

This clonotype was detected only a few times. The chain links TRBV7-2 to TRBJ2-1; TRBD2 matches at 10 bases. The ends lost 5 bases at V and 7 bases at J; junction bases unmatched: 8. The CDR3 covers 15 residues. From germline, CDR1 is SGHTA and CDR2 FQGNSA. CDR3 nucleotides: TGTGCCAGCAGCCGCAGCGGGGGGGCCATAAATGAGCAGTTCTTC. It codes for CASSRSGGAINEQFF. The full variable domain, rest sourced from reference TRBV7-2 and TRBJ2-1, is GAGVSQSPSNKVTEKGKDVELRCDPISGHTALYWYRQSLGQGLEFLIYFQGNSAPDKSGLPSDRFSAERTGGSVSTLTIQRTQQEDSAVYLCASSRSGGAINEQFFGPGTRLTVL.

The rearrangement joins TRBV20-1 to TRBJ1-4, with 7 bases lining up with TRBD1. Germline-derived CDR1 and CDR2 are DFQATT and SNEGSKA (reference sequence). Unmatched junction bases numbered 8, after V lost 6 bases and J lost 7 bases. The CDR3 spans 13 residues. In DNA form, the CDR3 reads TGCAGTGCAACCCGGACAGGCGGTGAAAAACTGTTTTTT. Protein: CSATRTGGEKLFF.

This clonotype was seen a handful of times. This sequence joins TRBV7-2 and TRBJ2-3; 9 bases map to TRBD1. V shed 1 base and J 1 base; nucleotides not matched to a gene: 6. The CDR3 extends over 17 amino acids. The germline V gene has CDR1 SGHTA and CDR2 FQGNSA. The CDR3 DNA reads TGTGCCAGCAGCTTAGGCGCGCGGACAGGGGGCACAGATACGCAGTATTTT. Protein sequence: CASSLGARTGGTDTQYF.

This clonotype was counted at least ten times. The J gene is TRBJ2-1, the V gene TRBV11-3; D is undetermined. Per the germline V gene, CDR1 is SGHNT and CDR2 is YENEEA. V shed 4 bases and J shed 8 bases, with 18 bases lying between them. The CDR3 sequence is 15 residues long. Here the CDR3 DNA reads TGTGCCAGCAGCTCCTATGAGGAAGGTGCATATGAGCAGTTCTTC. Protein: CASSSYEEGAYEQFF.

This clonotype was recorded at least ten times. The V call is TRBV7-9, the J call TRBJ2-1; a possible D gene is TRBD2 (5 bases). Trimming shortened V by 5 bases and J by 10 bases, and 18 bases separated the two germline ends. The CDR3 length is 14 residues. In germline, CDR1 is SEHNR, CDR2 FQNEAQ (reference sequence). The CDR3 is CASSPRWAGGEQFF. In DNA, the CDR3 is TGTGCCAGCAGCCCTCGGTGGGCCGGAGGCGAGCAGTTCTTC.

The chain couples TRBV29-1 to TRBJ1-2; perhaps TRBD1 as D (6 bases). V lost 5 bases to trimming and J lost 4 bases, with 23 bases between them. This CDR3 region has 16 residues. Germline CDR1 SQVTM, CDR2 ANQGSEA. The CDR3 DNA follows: TGCAGCGTTCCCCCCACTGTCGAACAGGGCCCCTATGGCTACACCTTC. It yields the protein CSVPPTVEQGPYGYTF.

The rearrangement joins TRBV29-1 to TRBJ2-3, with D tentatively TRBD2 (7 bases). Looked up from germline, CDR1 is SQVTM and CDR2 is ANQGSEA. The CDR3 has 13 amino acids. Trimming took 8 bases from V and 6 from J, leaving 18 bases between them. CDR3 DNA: TGCAGCCTTTCCTGGGGGGGGGCCGATACGCAGTATTTT. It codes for CSLSWGGADTQYF.

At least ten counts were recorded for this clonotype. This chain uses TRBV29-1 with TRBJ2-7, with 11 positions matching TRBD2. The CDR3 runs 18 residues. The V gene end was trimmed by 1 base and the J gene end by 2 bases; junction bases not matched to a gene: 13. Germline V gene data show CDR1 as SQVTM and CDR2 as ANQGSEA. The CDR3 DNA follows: TGCAGCGTTGAAGCCCCTAAAAAACTAGCGGGGGAGACCTACGAGCAGTACTTC. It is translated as CSVEAPKKLAGETYEQYF.

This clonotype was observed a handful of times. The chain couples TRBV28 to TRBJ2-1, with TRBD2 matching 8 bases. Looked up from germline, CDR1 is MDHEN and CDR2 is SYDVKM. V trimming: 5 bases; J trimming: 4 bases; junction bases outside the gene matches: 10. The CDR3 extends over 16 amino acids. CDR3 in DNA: TGTGCCAGCAGTGCCCTCAAAGTAGCGGGGTACAATGAGCAGTTCTTC. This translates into CASSALKVAGYNEQFF. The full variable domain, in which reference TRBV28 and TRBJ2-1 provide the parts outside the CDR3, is DVKVTQSSRYLVKRTGEKVFLECVQDMDHENMFWYRQDPGLGLRLIYFSYDVKMKEKGDIPEGYSVSREKKERFSLILESASTNQTSMYLCASSALKVAGYNEQFFGPGTRLTVL.

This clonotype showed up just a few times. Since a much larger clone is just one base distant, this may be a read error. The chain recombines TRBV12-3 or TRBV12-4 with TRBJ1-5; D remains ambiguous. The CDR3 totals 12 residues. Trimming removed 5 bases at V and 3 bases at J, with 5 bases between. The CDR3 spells CASSPTNQPQHF. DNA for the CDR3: TGTGCCAGCAGTCCTACCAATCAGCCCCAGCATTTT.

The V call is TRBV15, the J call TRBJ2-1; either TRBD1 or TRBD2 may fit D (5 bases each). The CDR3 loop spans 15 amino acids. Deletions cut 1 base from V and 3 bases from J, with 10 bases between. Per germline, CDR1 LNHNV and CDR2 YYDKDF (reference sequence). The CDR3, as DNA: TGTGCCACCAGCAGAGGAGGGGCTAGCTACAATGAGCAGTTCTTC. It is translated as CATSRGGASYNEQFF.

The CDR3 sequence is CASQTGVSYNEQFF. As DNA, the CDR3 is TGCGCCAGCCAGACGGGGGTCTCCTACAATGAGCAGTTCTTC. The chain uses TRBV5-1 and TRBJ2-1, with TRBD2 as a possible D gene (6 bases). V was shortened by 7 bases and J by 0 bases, with 11 bases between the two germline ends. From germline, CDR1 is SGHRS and CDR2 YFSETQ. The CDR3 sequence is 14 residues long.

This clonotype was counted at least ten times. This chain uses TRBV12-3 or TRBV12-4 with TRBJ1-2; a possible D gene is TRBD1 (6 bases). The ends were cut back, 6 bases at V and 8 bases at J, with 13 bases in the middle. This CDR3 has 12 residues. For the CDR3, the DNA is TGTGCCAGCAGCCCAGGGGAGAGGGGCTACACCTTC. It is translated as CASSPGERGYTF.

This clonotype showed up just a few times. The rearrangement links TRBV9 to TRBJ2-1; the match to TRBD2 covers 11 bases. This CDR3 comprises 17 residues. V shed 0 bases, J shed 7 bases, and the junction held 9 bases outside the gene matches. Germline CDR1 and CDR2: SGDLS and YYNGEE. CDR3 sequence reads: CASSVGVAGGLRNEQFF. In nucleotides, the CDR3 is TGTGCCAGCAGCGTAGGGGTAGCGGGGGGGCTGAGGAATGAGCAGTTCTTC.